A selection of T cell receptor beta chains follows, all from one sample in a study of cytomegalovirus exposure and HLA in healthy donors. The data were produced by immunoSEQ multiplex PCR, yet TCRdb's version contains in-frame clones alone and is incomplete. This table holds about 65,000 clones, around 80% found once. The sequenced material came from PBMCs. The receptors come from a woman in her twenties or thirties in good health and CMV-seronegative. Each CDR3 is given with its conserved first and last residue. The D gene is left open where the match is weak. The size of a clone is reported for some rows only, either as once, few or many, or as a class for expanded clones.

d_call clone_size j_call v_call cdr3_nt cdr3_aa
. . TRBJ1-5 TRBV29-1 TGCAGCGTCGGAGGGATGGATCAGCCCCAGCATTTT CSVGGMDQPQHF
. . TRBJ2-2 TRBV7-2 TGTGCCAGCAGCTTAGTATTGGAGCTGTTTTTT CASSLVLELFF
. . TRBJ2-5 TRBV1 TGCACCAGCAGCCAAGAAACCAGGCTGGCAGGGAAAGAGACCCAGTACTTC CTSSQETRLAGKETQYF
TRBD1 . TRBJ2-7 TRBV7-9 TGTGCCAGCAGCTTAGTGGCGACAGGGGTAAGCGACGAGCAGTACTTC CASSLVATGVSDEQYF
. . TRBJ1-1 TRBV4-1 TGCGCCAGCAGCCAACGGACAGCAACCTACACTGAAGCTTTCTTT CASSQRTATYTEAFF
. . TRBJ1-1 TRBV29-1 TGCAGCGTTGGCGAAAGGGGCACTGAAGCTTTCTTT CSVGERGTEAFF
. . TRBJ2-7 TRBV29-1 TGCAGCGTTGAACAGGACAGCCCCTACGAGCAGTACTTC CSVEQDSPYEQYF
TRBD2 . TRBJ2-1 TRBV4-3 TGCGCCAGCAGCCAAGGCGAGAGCGGGAATCCCTACAATGAGCAGTTCTTC CASSQGESGNPYNEQFF
TRBD2 . TRBJ2-7 TRBV5-4 TGTGCCAGCAGCTTGTCTCCCGGGACTAGGGCGAGAGAGCAGTACTTC CASSLSPGTRAREQYF
TRBD1 once TRBJ1-2 TRBV6-4 TGTGCCAGCAGTGACTTCGGACAGGGTGGAGGCTACACCTTC CASSDFGQGGGYTF
TRBD1 . TRBJ1-5 TRBV4-1 TGCGCCAGCAGCCAGGGGACAGGGTCTAATCAGCCCCAGCATTTT CASSQGTGSNQPQHF
. . TRBJ2-7 TRBV7-6 TGTGCCAGCAGCTTGAGGCGGGGTCCCTACGAGCAGTACTTC CASSLRRGPYEQYF
TRBD1 . TRBJ1-3 TRBV7-9 TGTGCCAGCAGCTTAACAGGGGGCCAGGACACCATATATTTT CASSLTGGQDTIYF
TRBD2 . TRBJ2-1 TRBV4-2 TGTGCCAGCAGCCTGGGACTAGGCCCCTACAATGAGCAGTTCTTC CASSLGLGPYNEQFF
TRBD2 . TRBJ2-1 TRBV19 TGTGCCAGCGGGAGGCAGTCCAGAAATGAGCAGTTCTTC CASGRQSRNEQFF
. . TRBJ1-1 TRBV7-8 TGTGCCAGCAGCCAGGACAGTAGGACTGAAGCTTTCTTT CASSQDSRTEAFF
. . TRBJ1-1 TRBV5-6 TGTGCCAGCAGCTCAGGGGAAACTGAAGCTTTCTTT CASSSGETEAFF
. . TRBJ2-5 TRBV30 TGTGCCTGGAGTGTAAAGGGGGTAGAGGCAGAGACCCAGTACTTC CAWSVKGVEAETQYF
. . TRBJ1-5 TRBV2 TGTGCCAGCATGCGGGGAGGGGATCAGCCCCAGCATTTT CASMRGGDQPQHF
. . TRBJ2-1 TRBV29-1 TGCAGCGTCGCGCTCCAAGCGCGAGTGCTTAGCTCCTACAATGAGCAGTTCTTC CSVALQARVLSSYNEQFF
TRBD1 . TRBJ1-4 TRBV30 TGTGCCTGGAGGGACAGGGAGAATGAAAAACTGTTTTTT CAWRDRENEKLFF
TRBD2 . TRBJ2-1 TRBV4-1 TGCGCCAGCAGCCTACGAGGGAGGGATGAGCAGTTCTTC CASSLRGRDEQFF
. . TRBJ2-1 TRBV5-1 TGCGCCAGCAGCTTCGCGGGGACTGTCAATGAGCAGTTCTTC CASSFAGTVNEQFF
. . TRBJ1-5 TRBV6-5 TGTGCCAGCAGTCTCCGGGGGGCACGGGAGCCCCAGCATTTT CASSLRGAREPQHF
TRBD1 once TRBJ2-1 TRBV6-5 TGTGCCACCCTCACAGGGGGCAATGAGCAGTTCTTC CATLTGGNEQFF
TRBD2 . TRBJ2-2 TRBV25-1 TGTGCCAGCAGTGAATATACAGGCCTAGCGGGTAACACCGGGGAGCTGTTTTTT CASSEYTGLAGNTGELFF
. . TRBJ2-7 TRBV6-5 TGTGCCAGCAGTAGCGCTTACGAGCAGTACTTC CASSSAYEQYF
. . TRBJ1-2 TRBV20-1 TGCAGTGCTAGAGAGGTCGGGGGTGTCACCTTC CSAREVGGVTF
TRBD1 . TRBJ1-5 TRBV30 TGTGCCTGGAGTCCGGCAGGGACAGATTATCAGCCCCAGCATTTT CAWSPAGTDYQPQHF
TRBD2 . TRBJ2-7 TRBV4-3 TGCGCCAGCAGGGCCGACCTAGCGGGTAACGAGCAGTACTTC CASRADLAGNEQYF
TRBD2 few TRBJ2-7 TRBV6-1 TGTGCCAGCAGGGAGCTAGCGGGATTACCCTACGAGCAGTACTTC CASRELAGLPYEQYF
TRBD1 . TRBJ1-1 TRBV6-5 TGTGCCAGCAAAGAACAGGGGGCTGCTGAAGCTTTCTTT CASKEQGAAEAFF
. once TRBJ2-1 TRBV30 TGTGCCTGGAGTTGGGGAGGCAGCGGGTTAGGGGATGAGCAGTTCTTC CAWSWGGSGLGDEQFF
. . TRBJ2-1 TRBV5-1 TGCGCCAGCAGCTTGCAAGGGGCGAGCTACAATGAGCAGTTCTTC CASSLQGASYNEQFF
. . TRBJ2-5 TRBV25-1 TGTGCCAGCAGCTTCCAAGAGACCCAGTACTTC CASSFQETQYF
. . TRBJ1-1 TRBV9 TGTGCCAGCAGCGCTACAGGGCTCGGGAACACTGAAGCTTTCTTT CASSATGLGNTEAFF
TRBD1 few TRBJ2-7 TRBV2 TGTGCCAGCAGTGAAGAGAAGGGGGCGGCCTACGAGCAGTACTTC CASSEEKGAAYEQYF
. many TRBJ2-2 TRBV5-4 TGTGCCAGCAGTACCACAGGTTCTTGGGAGCTGTTTTTT CASSTTGSWELFF
. few TRBJ1-1 TRBV28 TGTGCCAGCAGTATCGGGACAAGGGGGAGTGCTGAAGCTTTCTTT CASSIGTRGSAEAFF
. . TRBJ1-2 TRBV2 TGTGCCAGCAAGCCCGACAGTTTACAGCTATATGGCTACACCTTC CASKPDSLQLYGYTF
. . TRBJ1-1 TRBV20-1 TGCAGTGCTCCTAGGAACACTGAAGCTTTCTTT CSAPRNTEAFF
TRBD1 . TRBJ2-7 TRBV5-1 TGCGCCAGCAGCTGGGACAGATCTAATGAGCAGTACTTC CASSWDRSNEQYF
. . TRBJ1-1 TRBV2 TGTGCCAGCAGTATGAGGACTGAAGCTTTCTTT CASSMRTEAFF
TRBD1 . TRBJ1-5 TRBV7-9 TGTGCCAGCAGCACCGGGACAGGGGGTGATCAGCCCCAGCATTTT CASSTGTGGDQPQHF
. . TRBJ2-3 TRBV25-1 TGTGCCAGCAGTTTAGGTAGAGGTGATACGCAGTATTTT CASSLGRGDTQYF
TRBD1 . TRBJ1-1 TRBV5-1 TGCGCCAGCAGCTCCTTGGTAGGACAGGGGGCTTTCTTT CASSSLVGQGAFF
TRBD2 . TRBJ2-3 TRBV4-1 TGCGCCAGCAGCCCGACTCCTGGGGCTAGCGGAACAGATACGCAGTATTTT CASSPTPGASGTDTQYF
TRBD1 once TRBJ1-4 TRBV30 TGTGCCTGGAGTACAGGGGGTTATAATGAAAAACTGTTTTTT CAWSTGGYNEKLFF
. once TRBJ2-7 TRBV5-6 TGTGCCAGCAGCACGGGAAGAGGGCCATACGAGCAGTACTTC CASSTGRGPYEQYF